This TCR beta chain came from a study of regulatory T cells in long-lasting Graves disease. Overall study: Patients with persistent Graves' disease had over 5 years of antithyroid drugs and persistent TSH receptor antibodies.

Construction of the TCR beta libraries employed iRepertoire HTBI primers in conjunction with Arm-PCR of CDR3 regions. TCRdb called the multiplex PCR reads again in MiXCR, with one record for every CDR3 protein. Seen here are about 470,000 distinct CDR3 sequences, under 25% observed once, and the top ten hold approximately 7.8%. Time point noted: persistent/refractory GD, antithyroid drugs over 5 years with positive TRAb. PBMC-derived RNA was used for the TCR library. This clonotype showed up just a few times. Its antigen is as yet unknown. Study-wide results and caveats: Newly diagnosed Graves' patients had higher TCR diversity than persistent ones. With approximately 3,000 shared public clonotypes, persistent patients exceeded new patients, who shared 950 to 1,000.

The source was peripheral blood mononuclear cells (PBMCs), collected when the disease was refractory, from a patient treated with antithyroid drugs. The sequence derives from a female donor with Graves disease.

The CDR3 coding sequence is TGTGCCAGCAGTACAACAGGGGGTGCTGACGAGCAGTACTTC. It codes for CASSTTGGADEQYF. The chain couples TRBV27 to TRBJ2-7, with 8 positions matching TRBD1. This CDR3 contains 14 residues. The germline CDR1 and CDR2 sequences are MNHEY and SMNVEV (reference sequence). After removal of 5 bases from V and 5 bases from J, the junction contained 8 bases not matched to a gene.